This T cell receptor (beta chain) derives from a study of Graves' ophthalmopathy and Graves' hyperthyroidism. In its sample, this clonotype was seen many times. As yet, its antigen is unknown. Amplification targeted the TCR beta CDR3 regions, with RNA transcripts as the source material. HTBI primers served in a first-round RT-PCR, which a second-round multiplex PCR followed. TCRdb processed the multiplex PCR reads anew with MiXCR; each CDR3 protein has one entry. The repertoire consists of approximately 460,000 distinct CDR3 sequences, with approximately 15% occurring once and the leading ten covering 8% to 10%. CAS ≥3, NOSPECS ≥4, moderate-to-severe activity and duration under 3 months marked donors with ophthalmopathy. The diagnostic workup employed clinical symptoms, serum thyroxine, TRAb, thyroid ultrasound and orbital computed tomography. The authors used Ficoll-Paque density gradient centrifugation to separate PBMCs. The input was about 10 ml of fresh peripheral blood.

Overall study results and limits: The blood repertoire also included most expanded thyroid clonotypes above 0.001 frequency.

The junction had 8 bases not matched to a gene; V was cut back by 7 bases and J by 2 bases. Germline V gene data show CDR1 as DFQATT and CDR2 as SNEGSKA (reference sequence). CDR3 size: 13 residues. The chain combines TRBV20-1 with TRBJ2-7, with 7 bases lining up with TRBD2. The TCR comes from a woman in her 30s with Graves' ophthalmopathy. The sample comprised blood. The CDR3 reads CSEERREPYEQYF. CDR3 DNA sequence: TGCAGTGAGGAGAGGCGGGAGCCCTACGAGCAGTACTTC.